The 29 T cell receptor beta chains listed next were all sequenced from one sample in a study of blood T cell repertoires in COVID-19. Measured with immunoSEQ multiplex PCR; TCRdb has only the in-frame clones, and not every one. The data hold fewer than 300,000 clones, with 84% observed a single time. The sequenced sample consisted of peripheral blood. These receptors were taken from a human donor with COVID-19, enrolled during active disease. The donor label of this sample is uncertain.

The chain combines TRBV5-1 with TRBJ2-5, with 7 bases identical to TRBD2. This CDR3 contains 14 residues. Germline CDR1 and CDR2: SGHRS and YFSETQ. V shed 3 bases, J shed 4 bases, and the junction held 6 bases outside the gene matches. The CDR3 spells CASSWEGRRETQYF. The CDR3 nucleotides are TGCGCCAGCAGCTGGGAGGGCCGGCGAGAGACCCAGTACTTC.

A few counts support this clone. The V call is TRBV18, the J call TRBJ2-5, with TRBD2 matching 13 bases. With V trimmed by 3 bases and J by 8 bases, 9 bases remained unmatched. Per the germline V gene, CDR1 is KGHSH and CDR2 is LQKENI. The CDR3 length is 16 residues. CDR3 region: CASSPGLAGARGTQYF. CDR3 in DNA: TGTGCCAGCTCACCCGGACTAGCGGGGGCGCGGGGTACCCAGTACTTC.

The gene calls are TRBV5-4 and TRBJ2-7; 8 bases are a match to TRBD2. The CDR3 has 17 amino acids. Germline-derived CDR1 and CDR2 are SGHNT and YYREEE (reference sequence). J gave up 1 base and V 4 bases, and 13 bases lay outside the gene matches. For the CDR3, the DNA is TGTGCCAGCAGCCCACCCCCTACGGGAGGGGTTTCCTACGAGCAGTACTTC. Translation: CASSPPPTGGVSYEQYF.

The CDR3: CAWSVLGGGGGYTF. CDR3 coding DNA: TGTGCCTGGAGTGTACTAGGGGGCGGAGGTGGCTACACCTTC. The chain has TRBV30 and TRBJ1-2; TRBD1 aligns across 7 bases. V lost 0 bases and J lost 7; bases outside the gene matches: 8. Per the germline V gene, CDR1 is GTSNPN and CDR2 is SVGIG (reference sequence). CDR3 size: 14 residues.

This chain joins TRBV7-2 and TRBJ2-7, with 8 bases identical to TRBD2. With 5 bases clipped from V and 3 bases from J, the junction kept 6 bases outside the gene matches. Looked up from germline, CDR1 is SGHTA and CDR2 is FQGNSA. The CDR3 extends over 14 amino acids. CDR3 loop: CASSQAGVSYEQYF. CDR3 coding DNA: TGTGCCAGCAGCCAAGCGGGAGTAAGCTACGAGCAGTACTTC.

The V call is TRBV19, the J call TRBJ1-2; a possible D gene is TRBD1 (5 bases). CDR1 is LNHDA, CDR2 SQIVND, per germline (reference sequence). CDR3 length: 16 residues. V was trimmed by 5 bases and J by 0 bases, leaving 16 bases between them. CDR3 nucleotides: TGTGCCAGTAGTCCTTGGGGCCAAACTGCTAACTATGGCTACACCTTC. Translation: CASSPWGQTANYGYTF.

This clone occurred a few times. V and J are TRBV3-1 (or the pseudogene TRBV3-2) and TRBJ2-4; weak D call: TRBD2 (5 bases). Germline lookup yields CDR1 LGHDT and CDR2 YNNKEL (reference sequence). The CDR3 is made up of 13 amino acids. V dropped 4 bases and J dropped 9 bases, with 13 bases sitting between them. CDR3 region: CASSPPGVFIQYF. CDR3 sequence (DNA): TGTGCCAGCAGCCCCCCCGGGGTGTTCATTCAGTACTTC.

A single count supports this clone. This sequence joins TRBV7-2 and TRBJ2-3; no clear D. Trimming left V 3 bases short and J 0 bases short, with 7 bases between. The CDR3 runs to 14 residues. Germline CDR1 is SGHTA and CDR2 is FQGNSA. CDR3 region: CASSFRVSTDTQYF. CDR3 coding DNA: TGTGCCAGCAGCTTCCGAGTTAGCACAGATACGCAGTATTTT.

The rearrangement uses TRBV18 and TRBJ1-2; TRBD1 matches at 11 bases. Looked up from germline, CDR1 is KGHSH and CDR2 is LQKENI. The J segment lost 6 bases and the V segment lost 6 bases, leaving 12 bases of the junction unmatched. The length of the CDR3 is 16 residues. In DNA, the CDR3 is TGTGCCAGCTCTCCTGGACAGGGGGCGCAACACCATGGCTACACCTTC. Protein sequence: CASSPGQGAQHHGYTF.

This chain uses TRBV9 with TRBJ2-1, with TRBD1 identical over 9 bases. The CDR3 has 13 residues. V lost 0 bases and J lost 14; bases outside the gene matches: 6. Germline CDR1 is SGDLS and CDR2 is YYNGEE. CDR3 DNA sequence: TGTGCCAGCAGCGTAGGTGGACAGGGGAAAGAGTTCTTC. It specifies CASSVGGQGKEFF. Looking up the rest from reference TRBV9 and TRBJ2-1 gives the full variable domain: DSGVTQTPKHLITATGQRVTLRCSPRSGDLSVYWYQQSLDQGLQFLIQYYNGEERAKGNILERFSAQQFPDLHSELNLSSLELGDSALYFCASSVGGQGKEFFGPGTRLTVL.

The chain joins TRBV9 to TRBJ2-1; D might be TRBD2 (5 bases). Trimming cost V 3 bases and J 15 bases, with 22 bases left between them. CDR3 size: 14 residues. Germline V gives CDR1 SGDLS, CDR2 YYNGEE. The CDR3 region has the DNA TGTGCCAGCAGCGCTCAATCGGGGAACGGTGGGCGGTTCTTC. Translation: CASSAQSGNGGRFF. The entire variable domain, with the rest obtained from reference TRBV9 and TRBJ2-1, is as follows: DSGVTQTPKHLITATGQRVTLRCSPRSGDLSVYWYQQSLDQGLQFLIQYYNGEERAKGNILERFSAQQFPDLHSELNLSSLELGDSALYFCASSAQSGNGGRFFGPGTRLTVL.

CDR3 loop: CASSDGESGPQHF. The CDR3 DNA sequence: TGTGCCAGCAGTGACGGAGAATCCGGGCCCCAGCATTTT. V usage is TRBV6-4 and J usage is TRBJ1-5; unclear D gene. This CDR3 region has 13 residues. Germline assignment: CDR1 MRHNA and CDR2 SNTAGT. Trimming removed 2 bases at V and 9 bases at J, with 11 bases between.

The J gene is TRBJ1-2, the V gene TRBV29-1; tentative D call: TRBD1 (5 bases). V was cut by 4 bases and J by 2 bases, with 14 bases left in between. This CDR3 contains 14 residues. CDR1 SQVTM and CDR2 ANQGSEA come from the germline V gene. The CDR3 protein is CSVARPTANYGYTF. In nucleotides, the CDR3 is TGCAGCGTTGCCCGACCGACAGCAAACTATGGCTACACCTTC.

The chain recombines TRBV5-1 with TRBJ1-2; 7 nucleotides align to TRBD1. The trim removed 1 base at V and 14 bases at J, leaving 11 bases unmatched. CDR1 and CDR2 (germline): SGHRS, YFSETQ. CDR3 length: 13 amino acids. In DNA form, the CDR3 reads TGCGCCAGCAGCTTGCAGACTGACAGGGTGGAGACCTTC. Amino acid sequence: CASSLQTDRVETF.

The chain carries TRBV2 and TRBJ2-1; 11 nucleotides agree with TRBD2. The CDR3 extends over 16 amino acids. The junction had 15 bases not matched to a gene; V was cut back by 8 bases and J by 9 bases. Germline V gene data show CDR1 as SNHLY and CDR2 as FYNNEI. The chain's CDR3 is CASSGTSGRFVSEQFF. The CDR3 nucleotides are TGTGCCAGCTCCGGGACTAGCGGAAGATTTGTAAGTGAGCAGTTCTTC.

The rearrangement joins TRBV4-1 to TRBJ2-1; 10 positions agree with TRBD2. The CDR3 loop spans 16 amino acids. V gave up 3 bases and J gave up 2 bases; unmatched junction bases: 4. The germline gives CDR1 MGHRA, CDR2 YSYEKL. The CDR3 loop is CASSHSSGGAYNEQFF. CDR3 bases: TGCGCCAGCAGCCATTCCAGCGGGGGGGCCTACAATGAGCAGTTCTTC.

This clone has only a few counts. The rearrangement uses TRBV29-1 and TRBJ2-3; 9 bases line up with TRBD2. The CDR3 runs 16 residues. The germline CDR1 and CDR2 sequences are SQVTM and ANQGSEA. The ends lost 4 bases at V and 5 bases at J; junction bases unmatched: 13. This chain's CDR3 is CSVARDPGLAVDTQYF. The CDR3 nucleotides read TGCAGCGTTGCCCGTGATCCGGGACTAGCAGTAGATACGCAGTATTTT.

The chain recombines TRBV5-4 with TRBJ2-1; D possibly corresponds to TRBD2 (6 bases). CDR1 and CDR2 from the germline V gene are SGHNT and YYREEE (reference sequence). The CDR3 extends over 14 amino acids. V was clipped by 0 bases and J by 4 bases, with 8 bases between them. The CDR3 sequence is CASSLGTTYNEQFF. Here the CDR3 DNA reads TGTGCCAGCAGCTTGGGGACTACTTACAATGAGCAGTTCTTC.

This clone was seen only once. The chain couples TRBV5-8 to TRBJ1-5; a weak D match, TRBD1 (5 bases). V lost 0 bases and J 3 bases, leaving 7 bases between the germline ends. From germline, CDR1 is SGHTS and CDR2 YDEGEE. The CDR3 extends over 14 amino acids. As DNA, the CDR3 is TGTGCCAGCAGCTTGGGACAGCCCAATCAGCCCCAGCATTTT. Its translation is CASSLGQPNQPQHF.

This clone was recorded once. The chain carries TRBV7-2 and TRBJ2-7, with D perhaps TRBD2 (6 bases). This CDR3 has 15 amino acids. CDR1 and CDR2 (germline): SGHTA, FQGNSA. V dropped 5 bases and J dropped 1 base, with 15 bases sitting between them. The CDR3 DNA sequence: TGTGCCAGCAGCCCTGGGACTGGGCGGTCCTACGAGCAGTACTTC. Protein: CASSPGTGRSYEQYF. The full variable domain, in which reference TRBV7-2 and TRBJ2-7 provide the parts outside the CDR3, is GAGVSQSPSNKVTEKGKDVELRCDPISGHTALYWYRQSLGQGLEFLIYFQGNSAPDKSGLPSDRFSAERTGGSVSTLTIQRTQQEDSAVYLCASSPGTGRSYEQYFGPGTRLTVT.

V is TRBV23-1 and J is TRBJ2-1; 9 bases are a match to TRBD1. TRBV23-1 is marked as an open reading frame, function uncertain. This CDR3 is 15 amino acids long. V trimming: 7 bases; J trimming: 5 bases; junction bases outside the gene matches: 9. The CDR3 region has the DNA TGCGCCAGCACCTTCGGACAGGGGAGGGACAATGAGCAGTTCTTC. Encoded protein: CASTFGQGRDNEQFF.

The chain uses TRBV6-5 and TRBJ2-7, with D perhaps matching TRBD2 (6 bases). V lost 6 bases, J lost 1 base, and 16 bases lay in between. The CDR3 has 15 amino acids. From germline, CDR1 is MNHEY and CDR2 SVGAGI. Here the CDR3 DNA reads TGTGCCAGCAGAATGGGGGACGGGAGTTCCTACGAGCAGTACTTC. Its protein product is CASRMGDGSSYEQYF.

The V call is TRBV15, the J call TRBJ2-5, with 7 bases aligning to TRBD1. CDR1 is LNHNV and CDR2 is YYDKDF in the germline V gene (reference sequence). Germline trimming cut 3 bases from V and 0 bases from J; bases unmatched to any gene: 1. The CDR3 has 14 amino acids. The CDR3 here is CATSRDRNQETQYF. CDR3 nucleotide sequence: TGTGCCACCAGCAGGGACAGGAACCAAGAGACCCAGTACTTC. The complete variable domain, with remaining parts taken from reference TRBV15 and TRBJ2-5, reads DAMVIQNPRYQVTQFGKPVTLSCSQTLNHNVMYWYQQKSSQAPKLLFHYYDKDFNNEADTPDNFQSRRPNTSFCFLDIRSPGLGDTAMYLCATSRDRNQETQYFGPGTRLLVL.

This clone was counted between two and nine times. The V call is TRBV10-3, the J call TRBJ1-3; 11 nucleotides agree with TRBD1. Trimming removed 4 bases from V and 2 bases from J; junction bases left unmatched: 13. The CDR3 runs to 19 residues. CDR1 is ENHRY and CDR2 is SYGVKD in the germline V gene. The CDR3 DNA sequence: TGTGCCATCAGTGCCCATGCCGGGACAGGGGGATCCGCTGGAAACACCATATATTTT. It specifies CAISAHAGTGGSAGNTIYF.

The table lists this clone with a few counts. The rearrangement uses TRBV6-6 and TRBJ2-7, with TRBD1 matching 8 bases. J lost 3 bases, V lost 6 bases, and 13 bases had no gene match. The germline gives CDR1 MNHNY, CDR2 SVGAGI (reference sequence). The CDR3 covers 16 residues. The CDR3 nucleotides read TGTGCCAGCAGGGAGCAAGGACAGGGTGGAGGCTACGAGCAGTACTTC. Amino acids: CASREQGQGGGYEQYF.

This chain uses TRBV29-1 with TRBJ2-1; 11 positions match TRBD2. This CDR3 spans 14 amino acids. Germline loops: CDR1 SQVTM, CDR2 ANQGSEA. V was pared by 7 bases and J by 5 bases, with 7 bases of the junction left unmatched. As DNA, the CDR3 is TGCAGCGCCAAGCTAGCGGGGGGCGACAATGAGCAGTTCTTC. Its protein is CSAKLAGGDNEQFF.

The chain combines TRBV11-2 with TRBJ1-4; unclear D gene. Germline-derived CDR1 and CDR2 are SGHAT and FQNNGV. Trimming cost V 5 bases and J 10 bases, with 14 bases left between them. The CDR3 is 13 residues long. The CDR3, as DNA: TGTGCCAGCAGCCCCTCACGAGAGAGAAAACTGTTTTTT. Amino acids: CASSPSRERKLFF.

J is TRBJ1-1 and V is TRBV7-9; TRBD1 matches at 7 bases. The V gene end was trimmed by 5 bases and the J gene end by 0 bases; junction bases not matched to a gene: 6. This CDR3 comprises 15 residues. Germline CDR1 reads SEHNR; CDR2 reads FQNEAQ (reference sequence). CDR3 sequence (DNA): TGTGCCAGCAGCGATGGGACAGACCTGAACACTGAAGCTTTCTTT. It encodes CASSDGTDLNTEAFF.

The V and J genes are TRBV7-2 and TRBJ1-4; no reliable D call. Germline loops: CDR1 SGHTA, CDR2 FQGNSA. Trimming removed 2 bases at V and 4 bases at J, with 14 bases between. CDR3 size: 16 residues. Here the CDR3 DNA reads TGTGCCAGCAGCTTAAATCGTATAGGCGGTAATGAAAAACTGTTTTTT. Encoded protein: CASSLNRIGGNEKLFF.